Listed here are 16 T cell receptor beta chains from one sample, sequenced in a study of blood T cell repertoires in COVID-19. The protocol was immunoSEQ multiplex PCR, while the TCRdb copy is restricted to in-frame clones and leaves out a portion. The sample holds about 150,000 clones; under 80% are singletons and the top ten take roughly 4.2%. Sample: peripheral blood. The origin of the receptors is a man aged 55 to 69 with acute or convalescent COVID-19.

The chain joins TRBV2 to TRBJ1-4; TRBD1 matches 8 bases. This CDR3 is 13 amino acids long. With V trimmed by 6 bases and J by 10 bases, 7 bases remained unmatched. CDR1 and CDR2 (germline): SNHLY, FYNNEI. The CDR3 DNA is TGTGCCAGCAGAGGGGGGACAGGTGGAAAACTGTTTTTT. Protein: CASRGGTGGKLFF.

The chain joins TRBV10-2 to TRBJ2-5; 12 bases fit TRBD2. Germline lookup yields CDR1 WSHSY and CDR2 SAAADI. This CDR3 is built from 16 residues. With 7 bases clipped from V and 0 bases from J, the junction kept 6 bases outside the gene matches. The CDR3 sequence is CASTGTSGSHQETQYF. DNA for the CDR3: TGCGCCAGCACTGGGACTAGCGGGTCCCACCAAGAGACCCAGTACTTC.

This chain links TRBV10-2 with TRBJ2-7, with D perhaps matching TRBD1 (6 bases). There are 13 residues in the CDR3. Germline values: CDR1 WSHSY, CDR2 SAAADI. Trimming took 5 bases from V and 4 from J, leaving 12 bases between them. The CDR3 DNA reads TGCGCCAGCAGTCCACAGGGACAATACGAGCAGTACTTC. It specifies CASSPQGQYEQYF.

J is TRBJ2-6 and V is TRBV6-5; the D is unclear. V lost 7 bases and J lost 1, with 5 bases in between. CDR3 length: 13 amino acids. In germline, CDR1 is MNHEY, CDR2 SVGAGI. In nucleotides, the CDR3 is TGTGCCAGCACTAAGTCTGGGGCCAACGTCCTGACTTTC. It yields the protein CASTKSGANVLTF.

This chain links TRBV6-4 with TRBJ2-1, with 8 bases aligning to TRBD2. This CDR3 is built from 14 residues. Germline CDR1 reads MRHNA; CDR2 reads SNTAGT. V gave up 2 bases and J gave up 7 bases; unmatched junction bases: 4. The CDR3 loop is CASSDRTGGNEQFF. Written as DNA, the CDR3 is TGTGCCAGCAGTGACCGGACGGGGGGGAATGAGCAGTTCTTC.

A few counts support this clone. V and J are TRBV13 and TRBJ2-1; 10 bases are a match to TRBD2. Trimming at V came to 1 base and at J to 7 bases, leaving 10 bases not matched to a gene. Germline values: CDR1 PRHDT, CDR2 FYEKMQ (reference sequence). The CDR3 extends over 17 amino acids. CDR3 coding DNA: TGTGCCAGCAGCTTAGTTGCTAGCGGGAGTTCGAAGAATGAGCAGTTCTTC. Protein sequence: CASSLVASGSSKNEQFF.

Only one count was recorded for this clone. V usage is TRBV6-1 and J usage is TRBJ1-1; D might be TRBD1 (6 bases). From germline, CDR1 is MNHNS and CDR2 SASEGT. This CDR3 has 16 amino acids. V was cut by 3 bases and J by 2 bases, with 16 bases left in between. CDR3 nucleotide sequence: TGTGCCAGCAGTGAGTTCCCAGGGGCCCCAAACACTGAAGCTTTCTTT. Its protein product is CASSEFPGAPNTEAFF.

The rearrangement links TRBV5-1 to TRBJ2-6; 7 bases match TRBD1. Per germline, CDR1 SGHRS and CDR2 YFSETQ. The V and J ends lost 0 bases and 1 base, in that order; junction bases with no gene match: 7. This CDR3 comprises 18 residues. The DNA for the CDR3 is TGCGCCAGCAGCTTGGGGACAGGCCCAAAGTCTGGGGCCAACGTCCTGACTTTC. It codes for CASSLGTGPKSGANVLTF.

V is TRBV20-1 and J is TRBJ2-4; D not resolved. CDR3 length equals 15 residues. V was clipped by 3 bases and J by 1 base, with 13 bases between them. CDR1 is DFQATT and CDR2 is SNEGSKA in the germline V gene (reference sequence). The CDR3 sequence: CSASQSITAKNIQYF. CDR3 in DNA: TGCAGTGCTAGTCAGTCGATTACGGCCAAAAACATTCAGTACTTC.

The CDR3 DNA sequence: TGCAGTGCTACCCGCGAAGATACGCAGTATTTT. It translates to CSATREDTQYF. This rearrangement joins TRBV20-1 to TRBJ2-3; D not certain. CDR1 and CDR2 from the germline V gene are DFQATT and SNEGSKA (reference sequence). This CDR3 contains 11 residues. V was shortened by 4 bases and J by 5 bases, with 7 bases between the two germline ends.

The chain uses TRBV7-6 and TRBJ2-1, with 8 bases lining up with TRBD2. Germline CDR1 reads SGHVS; CDR2 reads FNYEAQ. Germline trimming cut 2 bases from V and 7 bases from J; bases unmatched to any gene: 13. The CDR3 sequence is 17 residues long. CDR3 region: CASSLTPNSGASNEQFF. The CDR3 DNA follows: TGTGCCAGCAGCTTAACCCCCAATAGCGGGGCTAGTAATGAGCAGTTCTTC.

The count of this clone is one. V gene TRBV15 combines with J gene TRBJ2-7, with a weak D call TRBD1 (6 bases). Germline-derived CDR1 and CDR2 are LNHNV and YYDKDF (reference sequence). V lost 1 base and J lost 6, with 16 bases in between. This CDR3 comprises 15 residues. CDR3 nucleotides: TGTGCCACCAGCAGAGCTTTGGACAGCCCTGGCGAGCAGTACTTC. It codes for CATSRALDSPGEQYF. The entire variable domain, with the rest obtained from reference TRBV15 and TRBJ2-7, is as follows: DAMVIQNPRYQVTQFGKPVTLSCSQTLNHNVMYWYQQKSSQAPKLLFHYYDKDFNNEADTPDNFQSRRPNTSFCFLDIRSPGLGDTAMYLCATSRALDSPGEQYFGPGTRLTVT.

V gene TRBV28 combines with J gene TRBJ2-2; D is perhaps TRBD1 (5 bases). The CDR3 is made up of 13 amino acids. The V gene's germline CDR1 is MDHEN and CDR2 SYDVKM. Trimming cost V 3 bases and J 7 bases, with 9 bases left between them. The CDR3 nucleotides are TGTGCCAGCAGTTTGGGGCTTGGCGGGGAGCTGTTTTTT. Its protein product is CASSLGLGGELFF.

The chain employs TRBV19 and TRBJ2-3, with D maybe TRBD1 (6 bases). Trimming stripped 8 bases from V and 4 bases from J, with 22 bases between. The CDR3 contains 16 residues. The germline V gene encodes CDR1 LNHDA and CDR2 SQIVND (reference sequence). CDR3 region: CASSQGQTTRADTQYF. CDR3 coding DNA: TGTGCCAGTTCACAAGGACAGACCACGAGGGCAGATACGCAGTATTTT. Drawing the rest from reference TRBV19 and TRBJ2-3, the complete variable domain is DGGITQSPKYLFRKEGQNVTLSCEQNLNHDAMYWYRQDPGQGLRLIYYSQIVNDFQKGDIAEGYSVSREKKESFPLTVTSAQKNPTAFYLCASSQGQTTRADTQYFGPGTRLTVL.

This sequence joins TRBV12-5 and TRBJ2-5; 11 positions match TRBD2. The germline V gene encodes CDR1 LGHNT and CDR2 FRNRAP. The CDR3 length is 16 residues. V lost 1 base to trimming and J lost 3 bases; unmatched junction nucleotides: 4. The CDR3 region is CASGLGLAGTEETQYF. The DNA of the CDR3 is TGTGCTAGTGGTTTGGGACTAGCGGGAACGGAAGAGACCCAGTACTTC. Full variable domain (remainder filled in from reference TRBV12-5 and TRBJ2-5): DARVTQTPRHKVTEMGQEVTMRCQPILGHNTVFWYRQTMMQGLELLAYFRNRAPLDDSGMPKDRFSAEMPDATLATLKIQPSEPRDSAVYFCASGLGLAGTEETQYFGPGTRLLVL.

V is TRBV5-6 and J is TRBJ2-4; TRBD1 matches 9 bases. The V gene end was trimmed by 4 bases and the J gene end by 9 bases; junction bases not matched to a gene: 8. Germline CDR1 reads SGHDT; CDR2 reads YYEEEE. This CDR3 has 14 amino acids. The CDR3 is CASSVGTGSGIQYF. CDR3 bases: TGTGCCAGCAGCGTGGGGACAGGGAGTGGCATTCAGTACTTC.